The clone carrying this T cell receptor (beta chain) is deemed medium-sized. Its antigen remains unidentified. The data were produced by immunoSEQ multiplex PCR, yet TCRdb's version contains in-frame clones alone and is incomplete. Of about 2,500 clones detected, 25% to 30% appear once; the ten largest clones hold about 10%. This CDR3 region has 15 residues. Looked up from germline, CDR1 is SGHNT and CDR2 is YENEEA. V was shortened by 5 bases and J by 1 base, with 12 bases between the two germline ends. The sample originates from a study of sequential checkpoint blockade in melanoma. Study-level background: First-line arms were nivolumab then ipilimumab, or the reverse, randomized 1:1. After nivolumab or ipilimumab alone, about two dozen patients had week-13 rebiopsies.

Study results and limitations: For nivolumab-first patients, baseline tumor clonality was associated with response.

As to treatment: randomized to nivolumab then ipilimumab (arm A) or the reverse (arm B). No patient had prior DNA-damaging chemotherapy. The receptor's source is a human donor with melanoma. The sample here was tumor tissue (inferred from file names), taken from a patient given nivolumab and ipilimumab in sequence. The chain is built from TRBV11-3 and TRBJ2-1, with D tentatively TRBD2 (6 bases). The CDR3 nucleotides read TGTGCCAGCAGCCGGGACTTAGGGTCCTACAATGAGCAGTTCTTC. Its protein is CASSRDLGSYNEQFF.